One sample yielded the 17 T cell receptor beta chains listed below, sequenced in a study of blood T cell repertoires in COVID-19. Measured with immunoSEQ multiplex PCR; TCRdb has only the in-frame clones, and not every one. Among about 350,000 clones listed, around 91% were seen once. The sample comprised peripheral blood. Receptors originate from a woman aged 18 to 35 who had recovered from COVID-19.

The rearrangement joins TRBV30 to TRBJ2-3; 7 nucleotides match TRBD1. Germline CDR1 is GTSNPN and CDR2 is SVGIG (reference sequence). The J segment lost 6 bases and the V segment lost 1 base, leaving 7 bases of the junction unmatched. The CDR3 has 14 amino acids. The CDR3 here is CAWSALGGRDTQYF. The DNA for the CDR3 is TGTGCCTGGAGTGCCCTAGGGGGCCGGGATACGCAGTATTTT.

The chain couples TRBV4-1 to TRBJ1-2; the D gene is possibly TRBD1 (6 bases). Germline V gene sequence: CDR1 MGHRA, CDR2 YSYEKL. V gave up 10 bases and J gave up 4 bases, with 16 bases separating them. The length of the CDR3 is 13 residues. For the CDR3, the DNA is TGCGCCACTGGGGGCCCGACCAGCTATGGCTACACCTTC. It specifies CATGGPTSYGYTF.

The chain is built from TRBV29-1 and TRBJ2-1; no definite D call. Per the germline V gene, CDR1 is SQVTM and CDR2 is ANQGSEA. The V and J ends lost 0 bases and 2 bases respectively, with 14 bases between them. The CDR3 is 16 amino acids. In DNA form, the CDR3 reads TGCAGCGTTGAAGATCTGCGGCTAGGTACCTACAATGAGCAGTTCTTC. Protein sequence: CSVEDLRLGTYNEQFF.

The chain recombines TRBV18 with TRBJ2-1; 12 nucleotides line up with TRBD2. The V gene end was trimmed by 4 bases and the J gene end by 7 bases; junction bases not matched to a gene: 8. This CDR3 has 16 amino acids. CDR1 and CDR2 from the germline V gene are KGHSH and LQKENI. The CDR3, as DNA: TGTGCCAGCTCACGTGGCGCTAGCGGGAGGGCGAATGAGCAGTTCTTC. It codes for CASSRGASGRANEQFF.

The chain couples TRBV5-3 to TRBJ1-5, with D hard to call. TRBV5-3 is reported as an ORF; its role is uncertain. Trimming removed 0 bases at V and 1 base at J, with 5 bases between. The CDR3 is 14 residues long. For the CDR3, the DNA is TGTGCCAGAAGCTTGGACAGCAGCAATCAGCCCCAGCATTTT. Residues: CARSLDSSNQPQHF.

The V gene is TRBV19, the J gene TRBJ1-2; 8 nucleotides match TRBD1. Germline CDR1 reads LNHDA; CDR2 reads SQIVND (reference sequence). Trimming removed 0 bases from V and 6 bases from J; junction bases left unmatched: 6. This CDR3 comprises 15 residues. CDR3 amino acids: CASSIELDRENGYTF. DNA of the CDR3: TGTGCCAGTAGTATAGAGCTGGACAGGGAAAATGGCTACACCTTC.

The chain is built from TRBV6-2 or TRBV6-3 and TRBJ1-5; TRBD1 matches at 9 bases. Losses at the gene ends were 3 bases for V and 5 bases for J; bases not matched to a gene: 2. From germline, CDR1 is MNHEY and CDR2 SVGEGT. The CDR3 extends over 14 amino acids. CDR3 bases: TGTGCCAGCAGTTATGGACAGGGGTATCAGCCCCAGCATTTT. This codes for CASSYGQGYQPQHF.

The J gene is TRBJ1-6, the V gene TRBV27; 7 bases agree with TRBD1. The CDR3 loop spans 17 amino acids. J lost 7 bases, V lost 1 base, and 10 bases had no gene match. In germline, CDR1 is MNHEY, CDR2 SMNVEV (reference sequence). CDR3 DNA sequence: TGTGCCAGCAGTTTATTGGGGGACAGAACTTCAAATTCACCCCTCCACTTT. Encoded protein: CASSLLGDRTSNSPLHF.

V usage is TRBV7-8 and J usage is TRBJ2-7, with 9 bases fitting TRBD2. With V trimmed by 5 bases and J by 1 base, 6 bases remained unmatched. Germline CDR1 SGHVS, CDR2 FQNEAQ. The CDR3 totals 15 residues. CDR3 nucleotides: TGTGCCAGCAGCCCCAGTAGCGGGAGTTCCTACGAGCAGTACGTC. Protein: CASSPSSGSSYEQYV.

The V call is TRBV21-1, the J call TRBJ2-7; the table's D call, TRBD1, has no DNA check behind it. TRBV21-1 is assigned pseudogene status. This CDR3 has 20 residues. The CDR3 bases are TGTGCCAGCAGCAAAAGGTACCTTACGTTTTTTGAGGACAGGAATCACGAGCAGTACGTC. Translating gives CASSKRYLTFFEDRNHEQYV.

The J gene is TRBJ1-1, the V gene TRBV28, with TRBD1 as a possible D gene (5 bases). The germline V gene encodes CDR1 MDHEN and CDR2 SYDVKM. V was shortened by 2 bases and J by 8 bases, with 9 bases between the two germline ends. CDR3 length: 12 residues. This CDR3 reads CASSLRAGEAFF. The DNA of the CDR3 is TGTGCCAGCAGTTTAAGGGCAGGGGAAGCTTTCTTT. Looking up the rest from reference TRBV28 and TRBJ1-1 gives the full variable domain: DVKVTQSSRYLVKRTGEKVFLECVQDMDHENMFWYRQDPGLGLRLIYFSYDVKMKEKGDIPEGYSVSREKKERFSLILESASTNQTSMYLCASSLRAGEAFFGQGTRLTVV.

The CDR3 DNA sequence: TGTGCCAGCACCGCCGGACAAAACACCGGGGAGCTGTTTTTT. Protein product: CASTAGQNTGELFF. This chain links TRBV7-2 with TRBJ2-2; D might be TRBD1 (5 bases). There are 14 residues in the CDR3. V lost 7 bases and J 2 bases, leaving 11 bases between the germline ends. Germline V gene sequence: CDR1 SGHTA, CDR2 FQGNSA.

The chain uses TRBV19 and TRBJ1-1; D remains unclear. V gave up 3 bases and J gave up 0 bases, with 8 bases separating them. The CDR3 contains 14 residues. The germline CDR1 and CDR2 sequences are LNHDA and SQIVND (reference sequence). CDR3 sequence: CASSIAQLNTEAFF. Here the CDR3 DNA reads TGTGCCAGTAGTATCGCTCAGTTGAACACTGAAGCTTTCTTT.

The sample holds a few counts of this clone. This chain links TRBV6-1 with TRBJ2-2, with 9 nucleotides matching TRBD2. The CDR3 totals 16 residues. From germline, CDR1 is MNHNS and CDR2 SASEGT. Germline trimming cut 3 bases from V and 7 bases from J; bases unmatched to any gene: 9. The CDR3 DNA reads TGTGCCAGCAGTGATTTAGCGGGAGCGGGCGTCGGGGAGCTGTTTTTT. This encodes CASSDLAGAGVGELFF.

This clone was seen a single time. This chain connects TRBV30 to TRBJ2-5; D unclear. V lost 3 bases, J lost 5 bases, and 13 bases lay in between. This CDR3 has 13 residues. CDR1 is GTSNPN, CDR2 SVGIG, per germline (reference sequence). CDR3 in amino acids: CAWRAATGETQYF. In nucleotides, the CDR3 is TGTGCCTGGAGGGCGGCCACCGGGGAGACCCAGTACTTC.

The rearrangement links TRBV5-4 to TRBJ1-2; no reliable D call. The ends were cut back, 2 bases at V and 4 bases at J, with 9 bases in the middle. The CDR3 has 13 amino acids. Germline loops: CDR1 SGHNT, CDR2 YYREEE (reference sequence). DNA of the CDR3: TGTGCCAGCAGCTTTGAGACACTCTATGGCTACACCTTC. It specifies CASSFETLYGYTF.

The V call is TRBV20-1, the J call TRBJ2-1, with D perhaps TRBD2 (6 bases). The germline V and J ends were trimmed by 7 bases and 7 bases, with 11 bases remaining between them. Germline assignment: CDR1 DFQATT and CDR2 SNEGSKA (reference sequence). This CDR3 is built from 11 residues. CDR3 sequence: CSVARGNEQFF. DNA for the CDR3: TGCAGTGTGGCCCGGGGGAATGAGCAGTTCTTC.